The 24 T cell receptor beta chains below all came from one sample that was sequenced in a study of cytomegalovirus exposure and HLA in healthy donors. The PCR was carried out with 60 Vbeta primers and 13 Jbeta primers. Only in-frame clones appear in the TCRdb table, and some are missing; sequencing was by immunoSEQ multiplex PCR. The data contain 210,000 or so clones, over 65% of them seen just once; the ten biggest clones take up about 14%. Sample: PBMCs. These receptors all stem from a man aged 40-49 years in good health and CMV-seronegative.

This rearrangement joins TRBV7-2 to TRBJ2-7; D perhaps matches TRBD2 (5 bases). V was trimmed by 5 bases and J by 4 bases, leaving 18 bases between them. The CDR3 is 15 amino acids. Germline loops: CDR1 SGHTA, CDR2 FQGNSA. The DNA for the CDR3 is TGTGCCAGCAGCCCAATGGGTACAGCGGTTTACGAGCAGTACTTC. This codes for CASSPMGTAVYEQYF.

The chain joins TRBV25-1 to TRBJ2-1; TRBD2 might be the D (5 bases). The CDR3 consists of 15 residues. Trimming shortened V by 2 bases and J by 6 bases, and 14 bases separated the two germline ends. Germline V gene sequence: CDR1 MGHDK, CDR2 SYGVNS. CDR3 amino acids: CASSETSLRANEQFF. CDR3 nucleotide sequence: TGTGCCAGCAGTGAAACATCCCTGCGGGCCAATGAGCAGTTCTTC.

This clone was seen only a few times. This chain joins TRBV14 and TRBJ2-3; TRBD2 aligns across 7 bases. The CDR3 is made up of 14 amino acids. Germline assignment: CDR1 SGHDN and CDR2 FVKESK. The ends lost 3 bases at V and 2 bases at J; junction bases unmatched: 2. The CDR3 loop is CASSQGLLTDTQYF. In nucleotides, the CDR3 is TGTGCCAGCAGCCAGGGACTACTCACAGATACGCAGTATTTT.

V usage is TRBV29-1 and J usage is TRBJ1-1; D may be TRBD1 (5 bases). Germline V lookup: CDR1 SQVTM, CDR2 ANQGSEA. V shed 0 bases and J shed 1 base, with 9 bases lying between them. The CDR3 covers 14 residues. CDR3: CSVEDLDKNTEAFF. CDR3 nucleotide sequence: TGCAGCGTTGAAGATCTGGACAAGAACACTGAAGCTTTCTTT.

V and J are TRBV11-1 and TRBJ2-1; D remains unclear. The V end lost 5 bases, the J end lost 12 bases, and 11 bases lay between the germline ends. Germline CDR1 reads SGHAT; CDR2 reads FQDESV (reference sequence). The CDR3 loop spans 11 amino acids. DNA for the CDR3: TGTGCCAGCAGCGCAGAGGTTGGGCAGTTCTTC. It translates to CASSAEVGQFF.

This clone was counted a few times. This chain links TRBV5-1 with TRBJ2-5, with 10 bases fitting TRBD2. The junction had 7 bases not matched to a gene; V was cut back by 0 bases and J by 5 bases. The CDR3 runs to 16 residues. Germline CDR1 is SGHRS and CDR2 is YFSETQ. The CDR3 nucleotides are TGCGCCAGCAGCTTGGCGGCTAGCGGGAGCTGGGAGACCCAGTACTTC. Protein sequence: CASSLAASGSWETQYF.

The V gene is TRBV7-2, the J gene TRBJ2-7, with a possible D match to TRBD1 (5 bases). This CDR3 is built from 14 residues. V gave up 6 bases and J gave up 2 bases, with 14 bases separating them. Germline values: CDR1 SGHTA, CDR2 FQGNSA. In DNA form, the CDR3 reads TGTGCCAGCAGTCGAAGGACATTTCCCTACGAGCAGTACTTC. This codes for CASSRRTFPYEQYF.

This clone has more than one count but fewer than ten. V gene TRBV9 combines with J gene TRBJ2-5; 9 bases map to TRBD1. Germline CDR1 and CDR2: SGDLS and YYNGEE. The J segment lost 5 bases and the V segment lost 2 bases, leaving 7 bases of the junction unmatched. This CDR3 is 15 amino acids long. CDR3 protein: CASSVGTGRGETQYF. In DNA form, the CDR3 reads TGTGCCAGCAGCGTGGGGACAGGGCGGGGGGAGACCCAGTACTTC.

The gene calls are TRBV5-1 and TRBJ1-2, with D maybe TRBD1 (6 bases). Trimming removed 4 bases from V and 0 bases from J, with 10 bases in between. CDR3 length: 14 residues. Germline CDR1 and CDR2: SGHRS and YFSETQ. DNA for the CDR3: TGCGCCAGCAGCCGGACAGAGACTAACTATGGCTACACCTTC. Protein: CASSRTETNYGYTF.

Only one count was recorded for this clone. The J gene is TRBJ2-5, the V gene TRBV27; weak D call: TRBD2 (5 bases). The end of the DNA aligns better with TRBJ2-7, so the J call may be wrong. The germline gives CDR1 MNHEY, CDR2 SMNVEV (reference sequence). The CDR3 contains 15 residues. CDR3 region: CASRPGGGSFYEQYF. DNA for the CDR3: TGTGCCAGCCGACCCGGTGGTGGGAGTTTCTACGAGCAGTACTTC.

This clone was seen a few times. J is TRBJ1-6 and V is TRBV7-8; D possibly corresponds to TRBD1 (5 bases). CDR1 and CDR2 from the germline V gene are SGHVS and FQNEAQ. This CDR3 has 16 amino acids. Trimming removed 0 bases from V and 10 bases from J, with 16 bases in between. In DNA form, the CDR3 reads TGTGCCAGCAGCTTAGCGGCCGGGGGAATAGGCTCACCCCTCCACTTT. Its protein is CASSLAAGGIGSPLHF. Drawing the rest from reference TRBV7-8 and TRBJ1-6, the complete variable domain is GAGVSQSPRYKVAKRGQDVALRCDPISGHVSLFWYQQALGQGPEFLTYFQNEAQLDKSGLPSDRFFAERPEGSVSTLKIQRTQQEDSAVYLCASSLAAGGIGSPLHFGNGTRLTVT.

V and J are TRBV5-8 and TRBJ1-6; D remains ambiguous. The CDR3 runs to 13 residues. Trimming shortened V by 2 bases and J by 5 bases, and 5 bases separated the two germline ends. Germline CDR1 is SGHTS and CDR2 is YDEGEE. CDR3 coding DNA: TGTGCCAGCAGCTTCAGTCATAATTCACCCCTCCACTTT. Translating gives CASSFSHNSPLHF.

V and J are TRBV21-1 and TRBJ2-6; TRBD2 is the table's D call, not checked against the DNA. TRBV21-1 is classified as a pseudogene. This CDR3 is built from 19 residues. The CDR3 coding sequence is TGTGCCAGCAGCAAAGATGGAGGGGCCCTCTACTCTGGGGCCAACGTCCTGACTTTC. It is translated as CASSKDGGALYSGANVLTF.

The chain has TRBV6-6 and TRBJ2-1, with D tentatively TRBD2 (6 bases). This CDR3 contains 14 residues. The V end lost 6 bases, the J end lost 3 bases, and 12 bases lay between the germline ends. The V gene's germline CDR1 is MNHNY and CDR2 SVGAGI (reference sequence). The CDR3 DNA reads TGTGCCAGCAGCCCGGGACTTAACTACAATGAGCAGTTCTTC. The encoded protein is CASSPGLNYNEQFF.

This clone is a singleton in its sample. This rearrangement joins TRBV7-2 to TRBJ2-3; 9 positions match TRBD2. V dropped 3 bases and J dropped 4; count of bases not matched to a gene: 5. CDR3 length equals 15 residues. Germline V gives CDR1 SGHTA, CDR2 FQGNSA. In DNA form, the CDR3 reads TGTGCCAGCAGCTTCTCGGGCGGGAGGGCAGATACGCAGTATTTT. Translation: CASSFSGGRADTQYF.

This rearrangement joins TRBV27 to TRBJ2-1; 13 positions agree with TRBD2. The CDR3 spans 15 residues. Unmatched junction bases numbered 5, after V lost 5 bases and J lost 7 bases. The germline CDR1 and CDR2 sequences are MNHEY and SMNVEV (reference sequence). CDR3 sequence (DNA): TGTGCCAGCAGTCAGGGGACTAGCGGGGTTAATGAGCAGTTCTTC. Its translation: CASSQGTSGVNEQFF.

This clone was seen more than once but under ten times. The chain joins TRBV5-4 to TRBJ2-5; possible D gene TRBD1, 8 bases. The CDR3 has 14 amino acids. Trimming removed 5 bases from V and 5 bases from J, with 16 bases in between. Germline values: CDR1 SGHNT, CDR2 YYREEE (reference sequence). CDR3 DNA: TGTGCCAGCAGGACAGGACAGGGAGGGGAGACCCAGTACTTC. This gives the protein CASRTGQGGETQYF.

The genes are TRBV7-9 and TRBJ2-5, with D possibly TRBD2 on 6 matching bases. CDR1 SEHNR and CDR2 FQNEAQ come from the germline V gene (reference sequence). Between the trimmed V and J ends, which lost 8 bases and 5 bases, there was a span of 12 bases. The CDR3 has 12 residues. This CDR3 is CASVGGIETQYF. In DNA form, the CDR3 reads TGTGCCAGCGTGGGGGGAATCGAGACCCAGTACTTC. Full variable domain (missing parts from reference TRBV7-9 and TRBJ2-5): DTGVSQNPRHKITKRGQNVTFRCDPISEHNRLYWYRQTLGQGPEFLTYFQNEAQLEKSRLLSDRFSAERPKGSFSTLEIQRTEQGDSAMYLCASVGGIETQYFGPGTRLLVL.

This rearrangement joins TRBV27 to TRBJ2-7; TRBD1 might be the D (5 bases). Per germline, CDR1 MNHEY and CDR2 SMNVEV (reference sequence). The CDR3 extends over 15 amino acids. Deletions cut 3 bases from V and 0 bases from J, with 12 bases between. The CDR3: CASSFRQRSSYEQYF. The CDR3 DNA follows: TGTGCCAGCAGTTTTCGACAGAGGTCCTCCTACGAGCAGTACTTC.

The chain couples TRBV4-2 to TRBJ2-7; 8 bases match TRBD2. This CDR3 contains 15 residues. Germline CDR1 LGHNA, CDR2 YNFKEQ. J was trimmed by 4 bases and V by 0 bases; bases with no gene match: 5. DNA of the CDR3: TGTGCCAGCAGCCAAGAAATACTAGCGGCTTACGAGCAGTACTTC. Its protein product is CASSQEILAAYEQYF.

The V and J genes are TRBV27 and TRBJ1-1, with D uncertain. V dropped 3 bases and J dropped 8 bases, with 19 bases sitting between them. The CDR3 spans 15 residues. The germline V gene has CDR1 MNHEY and CDR2 SMNVEV (reference sequence). CDR3 bases: TGTGCCAGCAGTTTCGGCCAGATCCCTAGGAAGGAAGCTTTCTTT. Protein sequence: CASSFGQIPRKEAFF.

V gene TRBV29-1 combines with J gene TRBJ2-7; TRBD2 agrees at 14 bases. Trimming removed 1 base from V and 0 bases from J; junction bases left unmatched: 5. This CDR3 comprises 17 residues. The germline V gene encodes CDR1 SQVTM and CDR2 ANQGSEA. The CDR3 spells CSVEGTSGRPSSYEQYF. The DNA for the CDR3 is TGCAGCGTTGAAGGGACTAGCGGGAGGCCGAGCTCCTACGAGCAGTACTTC.

The chain recombines TRBV4-1 with TRBJ2-1; TRBD2 agrees at 7 bases. The V segment lost 3 bases and the J segment 3 bases; nucleotides outside the gene matches: 8. There are 16 residues in the CDR3. Germline CDR1 is MGHRA and CDR2 is YSYEKL. This CDR3 reads CASSHLTTSLYNEQFF. Here the CDR3 DNA reads TGCGCCAGCAGCCACCTTACGACTAGCCTCTACAATGAGCAGTTCTTC.

This rearrangement joins TRBV2 to TRBJ1-4; D is unclear. CDR1 is SNHLY and CDR2 is FYNNEI in the germline V gene. The CDR3 is 15 amino acids. Trimming left V 0 bases short and J 8 bases short, with 13 bases between. As DNA, the CDR3 is TGTGCCAGCAGTGAAGCGCTTGGGAGAGGAGAAAAACTGTTTTTT. Its protein product is CASSEALGRGEKLFF.